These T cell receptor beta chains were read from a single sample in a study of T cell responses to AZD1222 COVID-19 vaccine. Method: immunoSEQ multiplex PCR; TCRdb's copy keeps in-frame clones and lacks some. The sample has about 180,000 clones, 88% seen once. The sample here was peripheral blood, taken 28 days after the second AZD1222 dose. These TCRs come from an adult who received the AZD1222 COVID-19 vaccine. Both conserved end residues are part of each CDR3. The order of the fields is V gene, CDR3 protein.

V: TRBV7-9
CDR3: CASSWGPWDEQFF

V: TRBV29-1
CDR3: CSVDGMRNTEAFF

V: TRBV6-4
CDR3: CASRGTAGYNSPLHF

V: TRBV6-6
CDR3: CAGRVREGSEAFF

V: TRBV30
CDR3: CAWSTRGQGRNSPLHF

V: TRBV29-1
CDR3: CSVEDSRGANYGYTF

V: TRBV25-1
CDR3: CASSEPGQIYGYTF

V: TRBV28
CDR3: CAARGRFGMNTEAFF

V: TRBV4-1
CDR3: CASSQPGQGGNSPLHF

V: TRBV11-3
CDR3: CASSRDLQGTGTGELFF

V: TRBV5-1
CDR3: CASSGYRLTEAFF

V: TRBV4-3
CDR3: CASSQDSQNRLDTQYF

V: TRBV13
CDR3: CASSGRQGFNSPLHF

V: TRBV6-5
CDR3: CASSYSSRGGYNEQFF

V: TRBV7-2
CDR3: CASSPSVGANYGYTF

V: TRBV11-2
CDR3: CASSLAGQDYGYTF

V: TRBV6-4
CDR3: CASSESSGPHNEQFF

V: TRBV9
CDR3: CASSVDGSSSYEQYF

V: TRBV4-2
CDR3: CASSQAGGRDGYTF

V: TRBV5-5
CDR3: CASSLRTSGGLSGANVLTF

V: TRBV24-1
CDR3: CATSDGGTSGYEQYF

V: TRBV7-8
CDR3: CASSPSGNEQFF

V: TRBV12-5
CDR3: CASGWTGEAYEQYF

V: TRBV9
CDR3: CASSVGWGDTGELFF

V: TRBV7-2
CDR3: CASSLWRPSYNEQFF

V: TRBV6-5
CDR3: CASSRGQGAETQYF

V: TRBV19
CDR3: CASSMDSGGAGGTDTQYF

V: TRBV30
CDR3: CAWSVGPALTGYTF